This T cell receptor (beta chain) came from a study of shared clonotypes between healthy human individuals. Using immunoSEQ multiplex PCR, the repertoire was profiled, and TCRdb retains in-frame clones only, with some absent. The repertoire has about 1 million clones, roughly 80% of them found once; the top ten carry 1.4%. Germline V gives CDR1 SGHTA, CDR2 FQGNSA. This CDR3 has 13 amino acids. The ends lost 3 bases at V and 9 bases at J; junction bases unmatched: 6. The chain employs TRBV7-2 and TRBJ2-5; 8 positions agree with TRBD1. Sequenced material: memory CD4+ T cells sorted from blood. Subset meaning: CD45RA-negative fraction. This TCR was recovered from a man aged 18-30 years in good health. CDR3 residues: CASSFGQGQSQYF. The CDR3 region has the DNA TGTGCCAGCAGCTTTGGACAGGGTCAGTCCCAGTACTTC.